The TCR beta chain described here comes from a study of blood T cell repertoires in COVID-19. Study context: Some COVID-19 samples were acute and others convalescent; all came from the United States, Italy and Spain. From T cells, B-cell-depleted T cells, or PBMCs came the material, which was cDNA or gDNA.

Authors' data handling: Reference gene primer amplification gave estimated nucleated cell counts. The method was immunoSEQ multiplex PCR; TCRdb's version includes in-frame clones alone and lacks a portion of them. V and J calls plus clone size are reproduced from that table; the DNA served to infer D and trimming. The sample consists of around 300,000 clones, 86% of them appearing once. Germline CDR1 is LGHDT and CDR2 is YNNKEL (reference sequence). The CDR3 covers 17 residues. V shed 1 base and J shed 2 bases, with 18 bases lying between them. The TCR originated in a young woman with active or convalescent COVID-19. The chain carries TRBV3-1 (or the pseudogene TRBV3-2) and TRBJ2-7; D might be TRBD1 (6 bases). Sequenced input: peripheral blood. The CDR3 loop is CASSQGRSGAPTYEQYF. The CDR3 DNA follows: TGTGCCAGCAGCCAAGGTCGTTCAGGGGCCCCTACCTACGAGCAGTACTTC.